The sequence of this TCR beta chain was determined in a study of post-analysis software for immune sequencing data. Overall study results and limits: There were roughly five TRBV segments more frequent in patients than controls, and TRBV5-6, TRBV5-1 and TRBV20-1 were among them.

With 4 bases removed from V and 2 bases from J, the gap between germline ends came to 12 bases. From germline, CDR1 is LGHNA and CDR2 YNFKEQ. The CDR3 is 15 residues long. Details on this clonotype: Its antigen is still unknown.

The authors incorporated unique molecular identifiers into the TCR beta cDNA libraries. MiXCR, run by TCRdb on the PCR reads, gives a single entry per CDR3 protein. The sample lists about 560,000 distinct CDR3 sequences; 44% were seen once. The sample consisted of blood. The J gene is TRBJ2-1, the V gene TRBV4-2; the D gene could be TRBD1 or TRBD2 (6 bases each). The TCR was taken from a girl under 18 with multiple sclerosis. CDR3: CASSPRGAAYNEQFF. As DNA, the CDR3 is TGTGCCAGCAGCCCGAGGGGGGCGGCCTACAATGAGCAGTTCTTC.